This T cell receptor (beta chain) came from a study of cytomegalovirus exposure and HLA in healthy donors. Some clones are missing from TCRdb's copy, which holds only in-frame ones; the method was immunoSEQ multiplex PCR. The table lists 160,000 or so clones, 70% to 90% of them singletons. Trimming cost V 4 bases and J 4 bases, with 13 bases left between them. Germline V gene sequence: CDR1 MGHRA, CDR2 YSYEKL. CDR3 length: 15 residues. The source of this sequence is a man aged 18 to 30 in good health and CMV-seronegative. The chain links TRBV4-1 to TRBJ1-4; D gene ambiguous. Sequenced sample: PBMCs. CDR3 nucleotide sequence: TGCGCCAGCAGCCCTCCGACGGGAAGTAATGAAAAACTGTTTTTT. Its protein product is CASSPPTGSNEKLFF.